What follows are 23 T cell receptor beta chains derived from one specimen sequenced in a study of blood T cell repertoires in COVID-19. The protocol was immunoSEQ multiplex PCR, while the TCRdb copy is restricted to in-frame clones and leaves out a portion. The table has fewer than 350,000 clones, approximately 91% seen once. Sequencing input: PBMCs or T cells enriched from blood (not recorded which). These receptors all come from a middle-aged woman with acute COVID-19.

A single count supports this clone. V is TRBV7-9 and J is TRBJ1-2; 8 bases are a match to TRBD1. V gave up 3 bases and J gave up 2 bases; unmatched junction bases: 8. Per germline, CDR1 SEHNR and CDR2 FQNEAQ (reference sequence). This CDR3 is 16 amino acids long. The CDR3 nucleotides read TGTGCCAGCAGCTTCTACGGCAGGGGGCTGAACTATGGCTACACCTTC. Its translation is CASSFYGRGLNYGYTF.

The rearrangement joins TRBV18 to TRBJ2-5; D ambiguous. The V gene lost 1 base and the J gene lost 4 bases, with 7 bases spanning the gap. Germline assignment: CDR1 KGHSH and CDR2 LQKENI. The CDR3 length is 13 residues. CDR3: CASSPRQSETQYF. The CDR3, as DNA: TGTGCCAGCTCACCACGGCAGTCAGAGACCCAGTACTTC.

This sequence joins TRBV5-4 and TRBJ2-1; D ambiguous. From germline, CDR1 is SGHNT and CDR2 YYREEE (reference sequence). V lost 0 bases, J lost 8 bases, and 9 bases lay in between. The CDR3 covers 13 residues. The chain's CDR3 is CASSLARMDEQFF. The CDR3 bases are TGTGCCAGCAGCTTGGCCAGGATGGATGAGCAGTTCTTC.

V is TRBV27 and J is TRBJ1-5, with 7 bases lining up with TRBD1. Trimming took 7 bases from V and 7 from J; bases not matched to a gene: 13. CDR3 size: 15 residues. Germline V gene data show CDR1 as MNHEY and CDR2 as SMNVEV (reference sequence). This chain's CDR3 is CASKERVTGNQPQHF. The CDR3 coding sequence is TGTGCCAGCAAAGAGAGGGTGACAGGGAACCAGCCCCAGCATTTT.

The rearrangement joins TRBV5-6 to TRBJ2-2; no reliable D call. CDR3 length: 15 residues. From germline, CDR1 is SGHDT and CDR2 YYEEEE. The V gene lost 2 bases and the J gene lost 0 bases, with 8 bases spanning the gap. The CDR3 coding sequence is TGTGCCAGCAGCTTTCAGCGAACGAACACCGGGGAGCTGTTTTTT. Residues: CASSFQRTNTGELFF.

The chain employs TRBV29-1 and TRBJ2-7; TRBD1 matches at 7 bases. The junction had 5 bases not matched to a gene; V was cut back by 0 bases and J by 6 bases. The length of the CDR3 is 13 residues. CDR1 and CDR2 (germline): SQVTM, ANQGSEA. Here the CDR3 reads CSVEDASGGEQYF. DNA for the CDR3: TGCAGCGTTGAAGATGCCTCAGGGGGCGAGCAGTACTTC.

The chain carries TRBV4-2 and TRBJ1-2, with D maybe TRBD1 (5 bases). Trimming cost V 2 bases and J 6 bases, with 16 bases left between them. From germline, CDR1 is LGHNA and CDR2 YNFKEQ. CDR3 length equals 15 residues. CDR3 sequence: CASSQSLLTVNGYTF. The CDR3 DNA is TGTGCCAGCAGCCAATCCCTCCTGACAGTGAATGGCTACACCTTC.

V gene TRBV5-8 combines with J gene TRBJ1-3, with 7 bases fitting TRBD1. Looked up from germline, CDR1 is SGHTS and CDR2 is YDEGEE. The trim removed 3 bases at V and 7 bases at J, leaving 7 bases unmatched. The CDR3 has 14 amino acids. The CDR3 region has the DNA TGTGCCAGCAGCTCCCGGGACAGATGGAACACCATATATTTT. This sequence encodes CASSSRDRWNTIYF. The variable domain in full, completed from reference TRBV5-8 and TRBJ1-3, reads EAGVTQSPTHLIKTRGQQATLRCSPISGHTSVYWYQQALGLGLQFLLWYDEGEERNRGNFPPRFSGRQFPNYSSELNVNALELEDSALYLCASSSRDRWNTIYFGEGSWLTVV.

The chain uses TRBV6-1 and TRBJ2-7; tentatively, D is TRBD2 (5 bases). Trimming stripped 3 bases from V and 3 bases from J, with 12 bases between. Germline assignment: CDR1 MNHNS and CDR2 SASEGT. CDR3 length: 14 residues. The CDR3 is CASSDSGLFYEQYF. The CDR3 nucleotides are TGTGCCAGCAGTGACAGCGGACTGTTCTACGAGCAGTACTTC.

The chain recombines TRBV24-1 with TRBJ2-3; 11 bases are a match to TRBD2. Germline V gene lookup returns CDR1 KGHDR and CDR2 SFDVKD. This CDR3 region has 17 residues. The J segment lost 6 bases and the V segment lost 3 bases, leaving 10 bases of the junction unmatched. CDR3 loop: CATSDGELAGDSDTQYF. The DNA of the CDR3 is TGTGCCACCAGTGATGGGGAACTAGCGGGAGATTCGGATACGCAGTATTTT.

CDR3 sequence reads: CASSQGGQGGNEQFF. In DNA, the CDR3 is TGCGCCAGCAGCCAGGGGGGACAGGGGGGGAATGAGCAGTTCTTC. The rearrangement uses TRBV4-1 and TRBJ2-1, with 11 nucleotides matching TRBD1. This CDR3 region has 15 residues. The germline CDR1 and CDR2 sequences are MGHRA and YSYEKL. J lost 7 bases, V lost 3 bases, and 5 bases had no gene match.

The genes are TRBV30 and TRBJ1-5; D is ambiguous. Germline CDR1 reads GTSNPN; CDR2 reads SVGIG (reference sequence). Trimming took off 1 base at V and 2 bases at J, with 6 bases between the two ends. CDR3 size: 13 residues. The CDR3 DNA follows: TGTGCCTGGAGTGGCGGGGGCAATCAGCCCCAGCATTTT. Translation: CAWSGGGNQPQHF.

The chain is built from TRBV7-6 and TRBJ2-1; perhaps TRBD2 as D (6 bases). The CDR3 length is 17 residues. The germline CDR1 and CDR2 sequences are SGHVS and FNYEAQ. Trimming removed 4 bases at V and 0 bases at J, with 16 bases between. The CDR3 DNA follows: TGTGCCAGCAGCTCCCCTCTAGCGCCGAGCTCCTACAATGAGCAGTTCTTC. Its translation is CASSSPLAPSSYNEQFF.

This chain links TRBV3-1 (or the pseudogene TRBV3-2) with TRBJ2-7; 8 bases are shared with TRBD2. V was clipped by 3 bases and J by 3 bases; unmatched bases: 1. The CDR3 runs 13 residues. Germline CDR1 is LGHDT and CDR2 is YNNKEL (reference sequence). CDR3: CASSHGTSYEQYF. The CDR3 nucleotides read TGTGCCAGCAGCCACGGGACTAGCTACGAGCAGTACTTC.

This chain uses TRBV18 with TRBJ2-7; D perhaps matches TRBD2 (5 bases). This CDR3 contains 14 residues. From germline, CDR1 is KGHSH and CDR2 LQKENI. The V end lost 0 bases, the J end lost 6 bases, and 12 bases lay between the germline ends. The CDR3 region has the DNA TGTGCCAGCTCACCACCGAGGCCGGCGGGCGAGCAGTACTTC. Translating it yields CASSPPRPAGEQYF. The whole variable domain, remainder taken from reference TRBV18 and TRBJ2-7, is NAGVMQNPRHLVRRRGQEARLRCSPMKGHSHVYWYRQLPEEGLKFMVYLQKENIIDESGMPKERFSAEFPKEGPSILRIQQVVRGDSAAYFCASSPPRPAGEQYFGPGTRLTVT.

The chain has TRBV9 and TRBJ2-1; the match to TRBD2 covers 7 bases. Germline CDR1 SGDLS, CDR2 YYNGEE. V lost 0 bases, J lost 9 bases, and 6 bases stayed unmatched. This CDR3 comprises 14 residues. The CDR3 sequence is CASSVAGGQAEQFF. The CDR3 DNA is TGTGCCAGCAGCGTAGCGGGAGGCCAGGCTGAGCAGTTCTTC.

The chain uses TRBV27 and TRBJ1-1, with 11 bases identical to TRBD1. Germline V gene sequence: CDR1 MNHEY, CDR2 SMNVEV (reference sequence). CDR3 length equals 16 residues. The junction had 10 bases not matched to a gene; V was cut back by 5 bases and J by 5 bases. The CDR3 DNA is TGTGCCAGCAGTCTAGACGGACAGGGGGCGGGAACTGAAGCTTTCTTT. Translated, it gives CASSLDGQGAGTEAFF.

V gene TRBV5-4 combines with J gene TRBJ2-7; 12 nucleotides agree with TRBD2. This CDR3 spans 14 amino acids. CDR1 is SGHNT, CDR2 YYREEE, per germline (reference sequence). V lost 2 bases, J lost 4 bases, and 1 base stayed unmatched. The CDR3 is CASSFGLAGYEQYF. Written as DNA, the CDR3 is TGTGCCAGCAGCTTTGGACTAGCGGGATACGAGCAGTACTTC.

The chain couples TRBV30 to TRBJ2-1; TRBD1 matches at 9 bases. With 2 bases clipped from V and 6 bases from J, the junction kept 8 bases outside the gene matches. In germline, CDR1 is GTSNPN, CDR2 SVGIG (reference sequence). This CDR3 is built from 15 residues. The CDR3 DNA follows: TGTGCCTGGAGTTCACCTGGGACAGGGATCAATGAGCAGTTCTTC. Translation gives CAWSSPGTGINEQFF.

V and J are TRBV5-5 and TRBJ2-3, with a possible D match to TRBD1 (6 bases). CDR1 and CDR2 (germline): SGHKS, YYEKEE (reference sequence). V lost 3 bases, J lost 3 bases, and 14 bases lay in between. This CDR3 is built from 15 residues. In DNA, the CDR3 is TGTGCCAGCAGCTCTAGACAGGCGAAGACAGATACGCAGTATTTT. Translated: CASSSRQAKTDTQYF. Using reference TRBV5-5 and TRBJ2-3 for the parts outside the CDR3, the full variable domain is DAGVTQSPTHLIKTRGQQVTLRCSPISGHKSVSWYQQVLGQGPQFIFQYYEKEERGRGNFPDRFSARQFPNYSSELNVNALLLGDSALYLCASSSRQAKTDTQYFGPGTRLTVL.

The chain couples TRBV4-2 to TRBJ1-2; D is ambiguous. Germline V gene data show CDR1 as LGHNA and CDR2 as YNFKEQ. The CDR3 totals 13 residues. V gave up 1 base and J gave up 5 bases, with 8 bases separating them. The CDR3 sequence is CASSQVGSYGYTF. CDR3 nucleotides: TGTGCCAGCAGCCAAGTGGGCTCTTATGGCTACACCTTC.

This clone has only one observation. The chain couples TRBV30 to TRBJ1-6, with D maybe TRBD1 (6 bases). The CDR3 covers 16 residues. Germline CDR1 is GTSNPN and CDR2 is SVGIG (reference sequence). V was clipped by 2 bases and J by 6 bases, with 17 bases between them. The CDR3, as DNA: TGTGCCTGGAGTAGCAGGGGTTTACGGGGTAATTCACCCCTCCACTTT. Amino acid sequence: CAWSSRGLRGNSPLHF.

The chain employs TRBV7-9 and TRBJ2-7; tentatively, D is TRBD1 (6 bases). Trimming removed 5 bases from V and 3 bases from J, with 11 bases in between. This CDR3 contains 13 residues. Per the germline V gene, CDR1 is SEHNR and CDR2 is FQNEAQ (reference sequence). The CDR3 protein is CASSLGHFYEQYF. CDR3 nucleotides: TGTGCCAGCAGCCTGGGACATTTCTACGAGCAGTACTTC.